The rows below give T cell receptor beta chains drawn from one sample of a study of long-term antiretroviral therapy in people with HIV. Profiled with immunoSEQ multiplex PCR; TCRdb holds only in-frame clones, not every one. The repertoire includes tens of thousands of clones, roughly 95% of them detected once, and 6.5% to 10% sits in the top ten. The sample was unsorted PBMCs, taken more than 6 years after starting antiretroviral therapy. All receptors come from a man aged 25 to 45 with HIV. CDR3s include the opening cysteine and the closing phenylalanine or tryptophan. Each record gives: D gene, CDR3 length, J gene, V gene, clone size, CDR3 DNA, CDR3 protein. The D gene is left open where the match is weak. Clone size is shown for a subset of rows, as once, few, many or a class of expanded clone.

. 14 TRBJ2-5 TRBV6-5 . TGTGCCAGCAGCCCACCCCAGGGAGGAGAGACCCAGTACTTC CASSPPQGGETQYF
. 13 TRBJ2-5 TRBV15 . TGTGCCACCAGCAGAGATCGCCAAGAGACCCAGTACTTC CATSRDRQETQYF
. 13 TRBJ2-5 TRBV7-9 . TGTGCCAGCAGCTTAAGTGGGAGAGAGACCCAGTACTTC CASSLSGRETQYF
. 14 TRBJ2-5 TRBV5-4 once TGTGCCAGCAGCTTGGCCACGTATGAAGAGACCCAGTACTTC CASSLATYEETQYF
. 13 TRBJ2-5 TRBV5-1 . TGCGCCAGCAGCCCCATGGGACCGGAGACCCAGTACTTC CASSPMGPETQYF
TRBD1 16 TRBJ2-7 TRBV7-9 . TGTGCCAGCAGCTGGGGAGGACAGGGCCGATCCTACGAGCAGTACTTC CASSWGGQGRSYEQYF
. 14 TRBJ1-4 TRBV19 . TGTGCCACCGGGGGCGTGGGGGCTAATGAAAAACTGTTTTTT CATGGVGANEKLFF
TRBD2 17 TRBJ2-1 TRBV4-2 . TGTGCCAGCAGCCAAGAAGAGGCGGGGGGGTCCTACAATGAGCAGTTCTTC CASSQEEAGGSYNEQFF
TRBD1 18 TRBJ2-3 TRBV4-3 . TGCGCCAGCAGCCATCTCTTCCGAGGGACAGGGGGCCCAGATACGCAGTATTTT CASSHLFRGTGGPDTQYF
TRBD2 15 TRBJ2-3 TRBV7-2 . TGTGCCAGCAGCTTGACTAGCGGGAGGCCAGATACGCAGTATTTT CASSLTSGRPDTQYF
TRBD2 17 TRBJ2-5 TRBV5-6 . TGTGCCAGCAGCTTCCCGGGGTCAGCGGGGAACGGGGAGACCCAGTACTTC CASSFPGSAGNGETQYF
TRBD1 12 TRBJ2-3 TRBV2 . TGTGCCAGGGGACAGGGTATCGGTACGCAGTATTTT CARGQGIGTQYF
TRBD1 12 TRBJ1-1 TRBV11-2 . TGTGCCAGCAGCTTAACAGGGGATGGAGCTTTCTTT CASSLTGDGAFF
TRBD1 14 TRBJ1-1 TRBV11-1 . TGTGCCAGCAGCTTAGAGGGGGCCAAAACTGAAGCTTTCTTT CASSLEGAKTEAFF
. 13 TRBJ1-2 TRBV6-1 . TGTGCCAGCAGTGGTCAGGGTACGCGAGGCTACACCTTC CASSGQGTRGYTF
TRBD2 15 TRBJ2-1 TRBV10-2 . TGCGCCAGCAGTGGTCGAGCGGGGGGGCGGGATGAGCAGTTCTTC CASSGRAGGRDEQFF
. 16 TRBJ1-2 TRBV5-6 . TGTGCCAGCAGCTTGATAGATGGGGGTGAGATTTATGGCTACACCTTC CASSLIDGGEIYGYTF
. 14 TRBJ2-7 TRBV19 medium-sized TGTGCCAGTAGGGCAGCGGTTAGCTCCTACGAGCAGTACTTC CASRAAVSSYEQYF
. 13 TRBJ2-7 TRBV11-2 . TGTGCCAGCAGCCACGGCGGGCTCTACGAGCAGTACTTC CASSHGGLYEQYF
TRBD1 15 TRBJ1-1 TRBV5-1 . TGCGCCAGCAGCTTGGGGGGGCAGGGGGAATCTGAAGCTTTCTTT CASSLGGQGESEAFF
TRBD1 15 TRBJ1-6 TRBV7-9 . TGTGCCAGCAGCTTATCGGGACAGAATAATTCACCCCTCCACTTT CASSLSGQNNSPLHF
. 12 TRBJ2-2 TRBV27 . TGTGCCAGCAGTCGCGGGGTCGGGGAGCTGTTTTTT CASSRGVGELFF
TRBD1 14 TRBJ2-5 TRBV30 . TGTGCCATAGACAGGGATGGGCTCCAAGAGACCCAGTACTTC CAIDRDGLQETQYF
TRBD1 15 TRBJ2-7 TRBV11-2 . TGTGCCAGCAGCCCACGCCGGGACAGGTCCTACGAGCAGTACTTC CASSPRRDRSYEQYF
. 13 TRBJ2-4 TRBV29-1 . TGCAGCGTTGGGGGCAGAGCCAAAAACATTCAGTACTTC CSVGGRAKNIQYF